This record looks at one T cell receptor (beta chain) sequence and its context. Its antigen remains unidentified. This specimen comes from a study of regulatory T cells in long-lasting Graves disease. Findings of the study overall: TCR diversity was lower in persistent Graves' patients (versus newly diagnosed ones).

Time point given: newly diagnosed GD, antithyroid drugs for less than 3 months. From RNA extracted from PBMCs, the TCR library was made. With iRepertoire HTBI primers and Arm-PCR of CDR3 regions, TCR beta libraries were built. TCRdb ran MiXCR on the multiplex PCR reads and lists one entry per CDR3 protein. The profile shows 400,000 to 500,000 distinct CDR3 sequences, about 14% of them singletons. Trimming removed 3 bases at V and 4 bases at J, with 7 bases between. Germline CDR1 reads WSHSY; CDR2 reads SAAADI. The CDR3 is made up of 13 amino acids. Another study also made use of these data, one on T cells in Graves' hyperthyroidism and ophthalmopathy.

The receptor was derived from a woman aged 45-59 years with Graves disease. This rearrangement joins TRBV10-2 to TRBJ1-3; D ambiguous. Source: peripheral blood mononuclear cells (PBMCs), taken at new diagnosis, from a patient treated with antithyroid drugs. CDR3 in DNA: TGCGCCAGCAGTGATAGCGGCGGAAACACCATATATTTT. Translation gives CASSDSGGNTIYF.